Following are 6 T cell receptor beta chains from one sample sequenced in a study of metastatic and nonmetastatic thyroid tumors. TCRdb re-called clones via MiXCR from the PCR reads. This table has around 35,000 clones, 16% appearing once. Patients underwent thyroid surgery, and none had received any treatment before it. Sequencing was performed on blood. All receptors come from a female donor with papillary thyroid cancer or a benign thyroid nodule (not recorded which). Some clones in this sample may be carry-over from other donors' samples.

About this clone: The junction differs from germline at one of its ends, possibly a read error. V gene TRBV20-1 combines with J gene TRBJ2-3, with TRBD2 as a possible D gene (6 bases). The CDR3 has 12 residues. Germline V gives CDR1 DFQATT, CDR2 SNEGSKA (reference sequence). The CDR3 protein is CSVERVTDTQCF. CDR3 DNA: TGCAGTGTCGAGCGGGTCACAGATACGCAGTGTTTT.

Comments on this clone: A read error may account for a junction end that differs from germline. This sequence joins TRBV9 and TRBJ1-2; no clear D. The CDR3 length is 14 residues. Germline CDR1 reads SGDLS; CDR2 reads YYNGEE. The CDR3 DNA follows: TGTGTCAGCAGCCCCGGAGGGCCCTCCTATGGCTACACCTTC. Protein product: CVSSPGGPSYGYTF.

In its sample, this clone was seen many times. Written as DNA, the CDR3 is TGTGCCTGGAGTGTAGGGATATTGAAGTACTTC. Amino acid sequence: CAWSVGILKYF. The chain links TRBV30 to TRBJ2-7; D is ambiguous. Germline V gene data show CDR1 as GTSNPN and CDR2 as SVGIG (reference sequence). The CDR3 has 11 residues. Deletions cut 0 bases from V and 11 bases from J, with 11 bases between.

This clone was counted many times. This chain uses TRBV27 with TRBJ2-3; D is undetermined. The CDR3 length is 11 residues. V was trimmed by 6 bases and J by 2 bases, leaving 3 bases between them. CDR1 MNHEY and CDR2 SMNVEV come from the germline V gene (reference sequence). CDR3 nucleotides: TGTGCCAGCAGGTACACAGATACGCAGTATTTT. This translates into CASRYTDTQYF.

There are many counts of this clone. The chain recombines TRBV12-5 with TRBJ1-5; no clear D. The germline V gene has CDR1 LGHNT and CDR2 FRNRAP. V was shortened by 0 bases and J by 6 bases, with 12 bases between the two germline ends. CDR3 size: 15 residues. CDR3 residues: CASGLVARAGQPQHF. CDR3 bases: TGTGCTAGTGGTTTGGTTGCCCGGGCCGGTCAGCCCCAGCATTTT.

CDR3 loop: CASSIELSRANVLTF. CDR3 nucleotides: TGTGCCAGTAGTATAGAACTGTCCCGGGCCAACGTCCTGACTTTC. This chain connects TRBV19 to TRBJ2-6; D is unresolved. This CDR3 has 15 residues. With 0 bases removed from V and 5 bases from J, the gap between germline ends came to 8 bases. In germline, CDR1 is LNHDA, CDR2 SQIVND (reference sequence).